The rows below give T cell receptor beta chains drawn from one sample of a study of identifying expanded T cells in peripheral blood. Generated by immunoSEQ multiplex PCR, the TCRdb table keeps only in-frame clones and is missing some. The sample includes around 90,000 clones, around 88% of them seen just once. Material: blood. These receptors came from a person aged 18 to 75 in good health. Each CDR3 is given with its conserved first and last residue. A D gene is named only where the DNA matches it firmly. Part of the rows lack a size; the others show once, few, many or a class for expanded clones.

cdr3_aa: CASSDNSRGPTGELFF
cdr3_nt: TGTGCCAGCAGTGACAATTCCAGAGGGCCCACCGGGGAGCTGTTTTTT
v_call: TRBV6-4
d_call: .
j_call: TRBJ2-2
cdr3_length: 16
clone_size: .

cdr3_aa: CASSPGTGNEKLFF
cdr3_nt: TGTGCCAGCAGTCCTGGGACAGGGAATGAAAAACTGTTTTTT
v_call: TRBV27
d_call: TRBD1
j_call: TRBJ1-4
cdr3_length: 14
clone_size: .

cdr3_aa: CASRAQGITNEKLFF
cdr3_nt: TGTGCCAGCAGGGCGCAAGGGATAACTAATGAAAAACTGTTTTTT
v_call: TRBV7-9
d_call: .
j_call: TRBJ1-4
cdr3_length: 15
clone_size: .

cdr3_aa: CAWSSGQGKVEAFF
cdr3_nt: TGTGCCTGGAGCTCTGGCCAGGGGAAAGTTGAAGCTTTCTTT
v_call: TRBV30
d_call: .
j_call: TRBJ1-1
cdr3_length: 14
clone_size: .

cdr3_aa: CASSQGGGRASRQYF
cdr3_nt: TGTGCCAGCAGCCAAGGGGGCGGGAGGGCCTCCAGGCAGTACTTC
v_call: TRBV14
d_call: TRBD2
j_call: TRBJ2-7
cdr3_length: 15
clone_size: .

cdr3_aa: CAWGPAGSGRTDTQYF
cdr3_nt: TGTGCCTGGGGGCCCGCGGGGAGCGGGAGAACAGATACGCAGTATTTT
v_call: TRBV30
d_call: TRBD2
j_call: TRBJ2-3
cdr3_length: 16
clone_size: .

cdr3_aa: CASSLTSGAGTDTQYF
cdr3_nt: TGTGCCAGCAGCTTAACATCCGGCGCGGGCACAGATACGCAGTATTTT
v_call: TRBV7-3
d_call: .
j_call: TRBJ2-3
cdr3_length: 16
clone_size: .

cdr3_aa: CASSPGGTGKETQYF
cdr3_nt: TGTGCCAGCAGCCCTGGCGGGACAGGGAAAGAGACCCAGTACTTC
v_call: TRBV7-3
d_call: TRBD1
j_call: TRBJ2-5
cdr3_length: 15
clone_size: .

cdr3_aa: CASSEGIYYGYTF
cdr3_nt: TGCGCCAGCAGTGAGGGGATCTACTATGGCTACACCTTC
v_call: TRBV10-2
d_call: .
j_call: TRBJ1-2
cdr3_length: 13
clone_size: .

cdr3_aa: CAWETGTGANVLTF
cdr3_nt: TGTGCCTGGGAAACAGGGACTGGGGCCAACGTCCTGACTTTC
v_call: TRBV30
d_call: .
j_call: TRBJ2-6
cdr3_length: 14
clone_size: .

cdr3_aa: CASSDRVEPDTQYF
cdr3_nt: TGTGCCAGCAGTGACAGGGTAGAACCAGATACGCAGTATTTT
v_call: TRBV6-1
d_call: .
j_call: TRBJ2-3
cdr3_length: 14
clone_size: .

cdr3_aa: CASSEVGNYQPQHF
cdr3_nt: TGTGCCAGCAGTGAAGTGGGTAACTATCAGCCCCAGCATTTT
v_call: TRBV6-1
d_call: .
j_call: TRBJ1-5
cdr3_length: 14
clone_size: .

cdr3_aa: CASRQTGTTNEKLFF
cdr3_nt: TGCGCCAGCAGACAAACGGGAACAACTAATGAAAAACTGTTTTTT
v_call: TRBV5-1
d_call: .
j_call: TRBJ1-4
cdr3_length: 15
clone_size: .

cdr3_aa: CASSERLAGGSQETQYF
cdr3_nt: TGTGCCAGCAGTGAAAGACTAGCGGGAGGGTCCCAAGAGACCCAGTACTTC
v_call: TRBV6-1
d_call: TRBD2
j_call: TRBJ2-5
cdr3_length: 17
clone_size: .

cdr3_aa: CASSSLLTGGTEAFF
cdr3_nt: TGTGCCAGCAGTTCCCTATTAACAGGGGGCACTGAAGCTTTCTTT
v_call: TRBV28
d_call: TRBD1
j_call: TRBJ1-1
cdr3_length: 15
clone_size: once

cdr3_aa: CATSRVSTPHNEQFF
cdr3_nt: TGTGCCACCAGCAGGGTATCTACTCCCCACAATGAGCAGTTCTTC
v_call: TRBV15
d_call: .
j_call: TRBJ2-1
cdr3_length: 15
clone_size: .

cdr3_aa: CASSPSYSNQPQHF
cdr3_nt: TGTGCCAGCAGCCCTAGTTATAGCAATCAGCCCCAGCATTTT
v_call: TRBV7-6
d_call: .
j_call: TRBJ1-5
cdr3_length: 14
clone_size: .

cdr3_aa: CAIRPRQGTSTDTQYF
cdr3_nt: TGTGCCATCAGGCCTAGACAGGGAACGAGCACAGATACGCAGTATTTT
v_call: TRBV10-3
d_call: TRBD1
j_call: TRBJ2-3
cdr3_length: 16
clone_size: .

cdr3_aa: CAWSVPSGGGNQPQHF
cdr3_nt: TGTGCCTGGAGTGTACCGTCAGGGGGCGGGAATCAGCCCCAGCATTTT
v_call: TRBV30
d_call: TRBD1
j_call: TRBJ1-5
cdr3_length: 16
clone_size: .

cdr3_aa: CASTTPKSRAETQYF
cdr3_nt: TGTGCCAGTACCACTCCAAAGTCCCGGGCAGAGACCCAGTACTTC
v_call: TRBV28
d_call: .
j_call: TRBJ2-5
cdr3_length: 15
clone_size: .

cdr3_aa: CASREGNTNSPLHF
cdr3_nt: TGCGCCAGCAGGGAGGGGAACACTAATTCACCCCTCCACTTT
v_call: TRBV5-1
d_call: .
j_call: TRBJ1-6
cdr3_length: 14
clone_size: few

cdr3_aa: CASRLNNEQFF
cdr3_nt: TGTGCCAGCAGACTAAACAATGAGCAGTTCTTC
v_call: TRBV28
d_call: .
j_call: TRBJ2-1
cdr3_length: 11
clone_size: .

cdr3_aa: CAWTIGAGTGELFF
cdr3_nt: TGTGCCTGGACCATTGGAGCGGGAACCGGGGAGCTGTTTTTT
v_call: TRBV30
d_call: TRBD2
j_call: TRBJ2-2
cdr3_length: 14
clone_size: .

cdr3_aa: CASSRDSYFNYGYTF
cdr3_nt: TGTGCCAGCAGTAGGGACAGCTATTTTAACTATGGCTACACCTTC
v_call: TRBV6-5
d_call: TRBD1
j_call: TRBJ1-2
cdr3_length: 15
clone_size: .

cdr3_aa: CASSWGQEPYGYTF
cdr3_nt: TGTGCCAGCAGCTGGGGACAGGAACCTTATGGCTACACCTTC
v_call: TRBV5-6
d_call: TRBD1
j_call: TRBJ1-2
cdr3_length: 14
clone_size: .

cdr3_aa: CASSPDRKKLFF
cdr3_nt: TGTGCCAGCAGCCCTGACAGGAAAAAACTGTTTTTT
v_call: TRBV11-1
d_call: .
j_call: TRBJ1-4
cdr3_length: 12
clone_size: .

cdr3_aa: CASSFGNTEAFF
cdr3_nt: TGTGCCAGCAGCTTCGGAAACACTGAAGCTTTCTTT
v_call: TRBV5-6
d_call: .
j_call: TRBJ1-1
cdr3_length: 12
clone_size: .

cdr3_aa: CASSIAGRGGYGYTF
cdr3_nt: TGTGCCAGTAGTATAGCTGGTCGAGGGGGCTATGGCTACACCTTC
v_call: TRBV19
d_call: .
j_call: TRBJ1-2
cdr3_length: 15
clone_size: .

cdr3_aa: CASSLAGGTSYEQYF
cdr3_nt: TGTGCCAGCAGCTTAGCGGGGGGGACCTCCTACGAGCAGTACTTC
v_call: TRBV9
d_call: TRBD2
j_call: TRBJ2-7
cdr3_length: 15
clone_size: .

cdr3_aa: CASSLGTSGSLETQYF
cdr3_nt: TGCGCCAGCAGCTTAGGGACTAGCGGGAGTTTAGAGACCCAGTACTTC
v_call: TRBV5-1
d_call: TRBD2
j_call: TRBJ2-5
cdr3_length: 16
clone_size: .

cdr3_aa: CASSDQPGTYGYTF
cdr3_nt: TGTGCCAGCAGTGATCAGCCAGGGACCTATGGCTACACCTTC
v_call: TRBV6-4
d_call: .
j_call: TRBJ1-2
cdr3_length: 14
clone_size: .